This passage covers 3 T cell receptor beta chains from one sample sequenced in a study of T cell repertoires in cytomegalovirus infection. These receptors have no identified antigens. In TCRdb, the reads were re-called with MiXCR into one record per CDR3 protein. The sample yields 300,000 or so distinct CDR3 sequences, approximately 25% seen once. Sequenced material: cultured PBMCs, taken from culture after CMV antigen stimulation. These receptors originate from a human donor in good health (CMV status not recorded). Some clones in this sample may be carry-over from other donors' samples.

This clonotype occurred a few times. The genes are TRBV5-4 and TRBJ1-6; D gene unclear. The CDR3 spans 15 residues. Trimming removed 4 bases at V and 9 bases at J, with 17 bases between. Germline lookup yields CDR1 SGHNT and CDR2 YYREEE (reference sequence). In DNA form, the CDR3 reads TGTGCCAGCAGCGGGGAGTTCCCCGGATCTTCACCCCTCCACTTT. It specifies CASSGEFPGSSPLHF.

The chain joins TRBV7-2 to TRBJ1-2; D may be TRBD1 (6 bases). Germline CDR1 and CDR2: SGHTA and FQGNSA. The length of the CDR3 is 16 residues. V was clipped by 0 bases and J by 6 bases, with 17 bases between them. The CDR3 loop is CASSLALATGRNGYTF. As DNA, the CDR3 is TGTGCCAGCAGCTTAGCCCTGGCTACAGGGAGGAATGGCTACACCTTC.

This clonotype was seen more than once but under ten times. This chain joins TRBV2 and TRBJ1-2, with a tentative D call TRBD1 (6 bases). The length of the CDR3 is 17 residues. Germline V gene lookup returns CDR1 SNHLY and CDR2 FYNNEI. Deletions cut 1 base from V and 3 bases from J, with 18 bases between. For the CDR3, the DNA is TGTGCCAGCAGTGAAGTAAGGAGGGGGGCGGAAGACTATGGCTACACCTTC. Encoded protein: CASSEVRRGAEDYGYTF.